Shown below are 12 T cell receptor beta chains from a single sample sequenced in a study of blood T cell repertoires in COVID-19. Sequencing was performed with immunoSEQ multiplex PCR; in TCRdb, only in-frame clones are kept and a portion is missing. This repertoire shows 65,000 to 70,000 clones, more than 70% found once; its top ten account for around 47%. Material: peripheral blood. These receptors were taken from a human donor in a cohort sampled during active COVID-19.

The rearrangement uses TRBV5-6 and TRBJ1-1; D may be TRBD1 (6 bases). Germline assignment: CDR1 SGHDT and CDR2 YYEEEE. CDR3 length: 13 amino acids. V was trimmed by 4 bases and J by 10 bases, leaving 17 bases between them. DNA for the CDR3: TGTGCCAGCAGCCTAATGGGGGGGCGCAGAGCTTTCTTT. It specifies CASSLMGGRRAFF.

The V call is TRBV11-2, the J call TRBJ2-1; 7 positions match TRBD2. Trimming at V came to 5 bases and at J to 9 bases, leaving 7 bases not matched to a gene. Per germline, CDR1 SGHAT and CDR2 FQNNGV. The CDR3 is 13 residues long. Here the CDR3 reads CASSTGLESEQFF. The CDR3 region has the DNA TGTGCCAGCAGCACCGGACTAGAAAGTGAGCAGTTCTTC. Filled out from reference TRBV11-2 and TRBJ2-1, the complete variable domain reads EAGVAQSPRYKIIEKRQSVAFWCNPISGHATLYWYQQILGQGPKLLIQFQNNGVVDDSQLPKDRFSAERLKGVDSTLKIQPAKLEDSAVYLCASSTGLESEQFFGPGTRLTVL.

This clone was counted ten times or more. The CDR3: CASSLFLAGTLTTGELFF. As DNA, the CDR3 is TGTGCCAGCAGTTTATTTCTCGCGGGGACCCTTACCACCGGGGAGCTGTTTTTT. J is TRBJ2-2 and V is TRBV27, with D maybe TRBD2 (6 bases). The germline gives CDR1 MNHEY, CDR2 SMNVEV (reference sequence). This CDR3 region has 18 residues. Trimming removed 1 base at V and 4 bases at J, with 19 bases between.

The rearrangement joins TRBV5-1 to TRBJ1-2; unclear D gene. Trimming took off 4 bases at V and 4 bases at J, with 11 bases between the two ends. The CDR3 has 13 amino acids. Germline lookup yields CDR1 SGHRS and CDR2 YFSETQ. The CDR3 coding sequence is TGCGCCAGCAGCCTTTCCAGTATCTATGGCTACACCTTC. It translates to CASSLSSIYGYTF.

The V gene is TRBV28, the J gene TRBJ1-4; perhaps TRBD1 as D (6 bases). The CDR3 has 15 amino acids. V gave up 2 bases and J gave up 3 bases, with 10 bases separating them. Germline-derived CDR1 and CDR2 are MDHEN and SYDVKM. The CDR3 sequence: CASSLPTGPNEKLFF. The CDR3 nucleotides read TGTGCCAGCAGTTTACCCACAGGGCCTAATGAAAAACTGTTTTTT.

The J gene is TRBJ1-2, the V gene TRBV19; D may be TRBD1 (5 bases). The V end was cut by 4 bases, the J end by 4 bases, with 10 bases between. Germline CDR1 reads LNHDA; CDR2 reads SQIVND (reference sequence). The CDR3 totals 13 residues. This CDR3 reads CASSTLGAYGYTF. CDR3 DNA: TGTGCCAGTAGTACCCTTGGGGCCTATGGCTACACCTTC. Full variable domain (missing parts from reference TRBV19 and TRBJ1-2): DGGITQSPKYLFRKEGQNVTLSCEQNLNHDAMYWYRQDPGQGLRLIYYSQIVNDFQKGDIAEGYSVSREKKESFPLTVTSAQKNPTAFYLCASSTLGAYGYTFGSGTRLTVV.

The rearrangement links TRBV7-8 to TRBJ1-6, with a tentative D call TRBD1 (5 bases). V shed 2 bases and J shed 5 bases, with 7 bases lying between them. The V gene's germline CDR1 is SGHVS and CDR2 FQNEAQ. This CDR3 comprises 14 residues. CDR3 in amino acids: CASSLRGNNSPLHF. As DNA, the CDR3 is TGTGCCAGCAGCTTAAGGGGAAATAATTCACCCCTCCACTTT.

The CDR3 region has the DNA TGCGCCAGCAGCTTCGGGAGACTAGAGGGGGAGCAGTACTTC. This codes for CASSFGRLEGEQYF. This chain connects TRBV5-1 to TRBJ2-7, with D possibly matching TRBD2 (6 bases). Germline-derived CDR1 and CDR2 are SGHRS and YFSETQ. This CDR3 region has 14 residues. Trimming cost V 2 bases and J 7 bases, with 16 bases left between them. The complete variable domain, with remaining parts taken from reference TRBV5-1 and TRBJ2-7, reads KAGVTQTPRYLIKTRGQQVTLSCSPISGHRSVSWYQQTPGQGLQFLFEYFSETQRNKGNFPGRFSGRQFSNSRSEMNVSTLELGDSALYLCASSFGRLEGEQYFGPGTRLTVT.

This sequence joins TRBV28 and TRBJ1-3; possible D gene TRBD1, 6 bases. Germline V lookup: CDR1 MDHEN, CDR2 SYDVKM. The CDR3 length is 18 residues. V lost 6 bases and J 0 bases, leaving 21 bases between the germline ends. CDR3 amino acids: CASRSRFGQTASGNTIYF. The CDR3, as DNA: TGTGCCAGCAGGAGTCGGTTTGGACAGACGGCCTCTGGAAACACCATATATTTT.

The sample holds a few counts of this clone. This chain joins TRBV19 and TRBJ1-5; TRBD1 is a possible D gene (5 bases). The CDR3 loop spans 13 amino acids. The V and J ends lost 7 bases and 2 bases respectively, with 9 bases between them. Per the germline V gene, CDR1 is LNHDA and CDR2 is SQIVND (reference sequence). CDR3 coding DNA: TGTGCCAGTAACATACAGGGCAATCAGCCCCAGCATTTT. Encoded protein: CASNIQGNQPQHF. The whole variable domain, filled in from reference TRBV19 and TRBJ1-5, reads DGGITQSPKYLFRKEGQNVTLSCEQNLNHDAMYWYRQDPGQGLRLIYYSQIVNDFQKGDIAEGYSVSREKKESFPLTVTSAQKNPTAFYLCASNIQGNQPQHFGDGTRLSIL.

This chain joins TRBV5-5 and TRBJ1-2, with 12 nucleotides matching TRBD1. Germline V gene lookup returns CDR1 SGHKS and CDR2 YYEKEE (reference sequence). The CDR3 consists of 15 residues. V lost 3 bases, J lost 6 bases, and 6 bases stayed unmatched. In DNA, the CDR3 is TGTGCCAGCAGCTCTCCGGGACAGGGGGCGAATGGCTACACCTTC. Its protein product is CASSSPGQGANGYTF.

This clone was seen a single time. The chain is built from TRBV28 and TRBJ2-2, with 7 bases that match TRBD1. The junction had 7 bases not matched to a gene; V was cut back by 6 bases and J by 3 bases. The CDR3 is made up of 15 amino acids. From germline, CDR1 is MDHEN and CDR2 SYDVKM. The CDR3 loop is CASSRQGTYTGELFF. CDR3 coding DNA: TGTGCCAGCAGCCGACAGGGAACCTACACCGGGGAGCTGTTTTTT.